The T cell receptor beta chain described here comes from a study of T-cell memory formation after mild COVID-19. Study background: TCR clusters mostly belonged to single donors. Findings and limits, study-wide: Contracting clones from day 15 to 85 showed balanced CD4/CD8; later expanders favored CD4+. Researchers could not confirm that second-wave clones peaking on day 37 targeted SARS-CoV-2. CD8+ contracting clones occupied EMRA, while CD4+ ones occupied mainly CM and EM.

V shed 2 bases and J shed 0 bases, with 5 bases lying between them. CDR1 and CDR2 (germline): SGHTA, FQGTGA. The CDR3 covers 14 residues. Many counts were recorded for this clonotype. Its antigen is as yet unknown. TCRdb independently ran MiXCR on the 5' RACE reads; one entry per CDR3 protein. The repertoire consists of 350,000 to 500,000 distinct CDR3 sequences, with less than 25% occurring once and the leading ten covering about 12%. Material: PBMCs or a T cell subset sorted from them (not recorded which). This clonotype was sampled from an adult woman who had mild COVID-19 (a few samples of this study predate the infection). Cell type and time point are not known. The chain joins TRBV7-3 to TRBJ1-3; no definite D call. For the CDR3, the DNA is TGTGCCAGCAGCTTAGATCACTCTGGAAACACCATATATTTT. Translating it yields CASSLDHSGNTIYF.